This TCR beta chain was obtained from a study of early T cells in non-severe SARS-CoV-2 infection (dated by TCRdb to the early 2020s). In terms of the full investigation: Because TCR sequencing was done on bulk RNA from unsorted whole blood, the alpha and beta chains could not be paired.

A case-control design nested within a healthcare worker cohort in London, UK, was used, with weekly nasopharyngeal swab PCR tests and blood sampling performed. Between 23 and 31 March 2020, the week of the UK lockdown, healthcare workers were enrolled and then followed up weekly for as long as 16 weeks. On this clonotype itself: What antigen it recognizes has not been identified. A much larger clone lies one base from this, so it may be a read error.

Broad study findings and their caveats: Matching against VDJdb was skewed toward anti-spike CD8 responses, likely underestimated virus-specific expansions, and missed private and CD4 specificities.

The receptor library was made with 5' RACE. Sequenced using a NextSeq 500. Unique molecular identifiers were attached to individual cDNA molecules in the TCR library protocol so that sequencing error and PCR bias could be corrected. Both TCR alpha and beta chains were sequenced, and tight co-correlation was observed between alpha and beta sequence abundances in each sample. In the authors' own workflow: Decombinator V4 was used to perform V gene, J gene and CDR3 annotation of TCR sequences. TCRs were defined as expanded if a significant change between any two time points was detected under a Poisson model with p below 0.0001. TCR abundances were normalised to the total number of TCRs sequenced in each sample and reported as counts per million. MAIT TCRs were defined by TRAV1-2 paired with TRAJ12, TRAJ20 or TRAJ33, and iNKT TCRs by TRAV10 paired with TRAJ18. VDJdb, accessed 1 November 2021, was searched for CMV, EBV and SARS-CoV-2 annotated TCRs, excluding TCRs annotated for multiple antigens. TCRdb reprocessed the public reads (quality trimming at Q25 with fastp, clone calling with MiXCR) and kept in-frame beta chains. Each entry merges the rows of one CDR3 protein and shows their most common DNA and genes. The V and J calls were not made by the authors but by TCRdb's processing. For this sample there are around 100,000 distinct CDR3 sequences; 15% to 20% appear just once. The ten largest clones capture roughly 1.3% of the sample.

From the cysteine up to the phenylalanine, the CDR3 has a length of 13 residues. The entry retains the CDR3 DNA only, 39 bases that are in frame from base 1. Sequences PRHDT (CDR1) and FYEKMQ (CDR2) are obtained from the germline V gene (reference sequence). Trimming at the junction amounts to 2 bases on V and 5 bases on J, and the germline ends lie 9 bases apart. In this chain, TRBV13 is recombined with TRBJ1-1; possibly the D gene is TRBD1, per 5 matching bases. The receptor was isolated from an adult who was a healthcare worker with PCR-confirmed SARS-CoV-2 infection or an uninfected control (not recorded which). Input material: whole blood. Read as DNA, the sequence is TGTGCCAGCAGCTTACAGGGAAGGACTGAAGCTTTCTTT. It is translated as CASSLQGRTEAFF.